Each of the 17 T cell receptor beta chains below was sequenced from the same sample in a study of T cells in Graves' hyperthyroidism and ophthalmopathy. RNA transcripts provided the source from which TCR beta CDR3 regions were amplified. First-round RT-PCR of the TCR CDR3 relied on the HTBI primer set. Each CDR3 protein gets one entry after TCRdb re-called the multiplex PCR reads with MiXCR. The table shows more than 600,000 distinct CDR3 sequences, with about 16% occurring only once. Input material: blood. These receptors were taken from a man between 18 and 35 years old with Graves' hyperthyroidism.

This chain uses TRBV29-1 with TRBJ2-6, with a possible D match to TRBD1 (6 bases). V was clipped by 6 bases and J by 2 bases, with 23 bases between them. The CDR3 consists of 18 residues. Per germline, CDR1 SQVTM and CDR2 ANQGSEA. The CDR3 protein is CSVALTSGDRAGANVLTF. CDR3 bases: TGCAGCGTCGCACTGACCTCAGGGGATAGGGCTGGGGCCAACGTCCTGACTTTC.

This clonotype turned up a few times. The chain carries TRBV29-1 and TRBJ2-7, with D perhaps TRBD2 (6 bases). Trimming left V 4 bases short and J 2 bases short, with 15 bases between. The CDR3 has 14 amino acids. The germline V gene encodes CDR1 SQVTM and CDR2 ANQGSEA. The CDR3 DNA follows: TGCAGCGTTGTACCGGGGGTGGGTGCCTACGAGCAGTACTTC. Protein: CSVVPGVGAYEQYF.

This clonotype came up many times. CDR3 in DNA: TGTGCCAGCACCCCCCCCGGGTTCTATGGCTACACCTTC. Translated, it gives CASTPPGFYGYTF. The chain couples TRBV28 to TRBJ1-2; D not certain. The V end lost 7 bases, the J end lost 4 bases, and 13 bases lay between the germline ends. Germline V CDR1 and CDR2: MDHEN, SYDVKM. CDR3 size: 13 residues.

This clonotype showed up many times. In DNA form, the CDR3 reads TGTGCCAGCAGTGGACTAGCGACCAGCACAGATACGCAGTATTTT. Translation gives CASSGLATSTDTQYF. The gene calls are TRBV2 and TRBJ2-3; TRBD2 aligns across 8 bases. This CDR3 has 15 residues. Germline CDR1 reads SNHLY; CDR2 reads FYNNEI. Trimming at V came to 4 bases and at J to 0 bases, leaving 3 bases not matched to a gene.

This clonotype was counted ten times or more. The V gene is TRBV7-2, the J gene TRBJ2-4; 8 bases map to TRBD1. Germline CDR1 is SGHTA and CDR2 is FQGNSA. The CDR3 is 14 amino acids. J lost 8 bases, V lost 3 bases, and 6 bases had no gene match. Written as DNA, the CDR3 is TGTGCCAGCAGCTTCCAGGGGGCTGGGGACATTCAGTACTTC. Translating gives CASSFQGAGDIQYF. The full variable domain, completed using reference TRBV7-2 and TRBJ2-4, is GAGVSQSPSNKVTEKGKDVELRCDPISGHTALYWYRQSLGQGLEFLIYFQGNSAPDKSGLPSDRFSAERTGGSVSTLTIQRTQQEDSAVYLCASSFQGAGDIQYFGAGTRLSVL.

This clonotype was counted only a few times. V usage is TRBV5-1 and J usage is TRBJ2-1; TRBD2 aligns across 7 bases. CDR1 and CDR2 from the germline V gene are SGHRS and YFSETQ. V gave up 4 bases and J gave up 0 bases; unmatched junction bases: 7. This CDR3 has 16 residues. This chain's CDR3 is CASSPPGGSSYNEQFF. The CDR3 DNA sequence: TGCGCCAGCAGCCCCCCGGGGGGAAGCTCCTACAATGAGCAGTTCTTC.

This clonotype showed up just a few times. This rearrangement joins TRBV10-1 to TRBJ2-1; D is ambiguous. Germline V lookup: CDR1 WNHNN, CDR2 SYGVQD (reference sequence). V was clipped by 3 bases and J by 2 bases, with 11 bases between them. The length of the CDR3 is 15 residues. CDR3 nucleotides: TGCGCCAGCAGTGAAGGACCCCGGACCTACAATGAGCAGTTCTTC. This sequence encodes CASSEGPRTYNEQFF.

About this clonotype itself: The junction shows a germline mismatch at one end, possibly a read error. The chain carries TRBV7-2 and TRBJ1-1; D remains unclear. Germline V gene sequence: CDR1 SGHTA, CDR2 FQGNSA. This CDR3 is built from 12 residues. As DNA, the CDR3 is TGTGTCAGCAGCCCCCGGGAGCGTGCGGCTTTCTTT. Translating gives CVSSPRERAAFF.

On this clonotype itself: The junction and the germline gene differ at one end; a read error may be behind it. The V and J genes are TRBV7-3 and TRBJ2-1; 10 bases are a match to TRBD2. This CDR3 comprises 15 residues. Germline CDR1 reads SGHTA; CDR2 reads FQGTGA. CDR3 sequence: CTSSLLLAGNNEQFF. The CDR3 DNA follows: TGTACCAGCAGCTTACTACTAGCGGGAAACAATGAGCAGTTCTTC.

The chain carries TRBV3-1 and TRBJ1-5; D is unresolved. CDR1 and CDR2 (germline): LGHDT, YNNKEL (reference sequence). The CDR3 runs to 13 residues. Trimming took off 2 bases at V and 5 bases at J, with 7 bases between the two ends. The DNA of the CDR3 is TGTGCCAGCAGCCAACTTTTGGATCAGCCCCAGCATTTT. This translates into CASSQLLDQPQHF.

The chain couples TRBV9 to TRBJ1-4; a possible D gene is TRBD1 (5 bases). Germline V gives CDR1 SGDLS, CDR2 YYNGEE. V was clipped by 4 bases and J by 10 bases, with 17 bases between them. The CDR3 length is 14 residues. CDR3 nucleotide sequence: TGTGCCAGCAGCCCATGGGGCCGGCGAGCAAAACTGTTTTTT. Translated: CASSPWGRRAKLFF. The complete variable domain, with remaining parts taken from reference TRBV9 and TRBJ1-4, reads DSGVTQTPKHLITATGQRVTLRCSPRSGDLSVYWYQQSLDQGLQFLIQYYNGEERAKGNILERFSAQQFPDLHSELNLSSLELGDSALYFCASSPWGRRAKLFFGSGTQLSVL.

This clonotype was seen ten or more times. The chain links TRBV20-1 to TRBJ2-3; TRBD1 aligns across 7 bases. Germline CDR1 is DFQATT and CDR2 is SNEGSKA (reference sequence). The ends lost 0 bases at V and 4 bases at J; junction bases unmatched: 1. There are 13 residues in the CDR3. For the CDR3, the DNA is TGCAGTGCTAGAGATACAGGGGCAGATACGCAGTATTTT. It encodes CSARDTGADTQYF.

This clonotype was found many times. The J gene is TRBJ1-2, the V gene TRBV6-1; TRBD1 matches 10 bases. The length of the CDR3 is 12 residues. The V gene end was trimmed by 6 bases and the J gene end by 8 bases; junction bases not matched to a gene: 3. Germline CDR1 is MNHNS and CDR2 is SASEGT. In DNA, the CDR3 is TGTGCCAGCAGGGACAGGGGGGAAGGCTACACCTTC. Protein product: CASRDRGEGYTF.

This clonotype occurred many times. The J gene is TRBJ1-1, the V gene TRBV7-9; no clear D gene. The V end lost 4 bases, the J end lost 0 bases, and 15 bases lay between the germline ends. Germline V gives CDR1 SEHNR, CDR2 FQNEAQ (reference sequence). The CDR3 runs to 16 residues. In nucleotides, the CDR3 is TGTGCCAGCAGCTACGGGCAGAACGTAATGAACACTGAAGCTTTCTTT. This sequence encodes CASSYGQNVMNTEAFF. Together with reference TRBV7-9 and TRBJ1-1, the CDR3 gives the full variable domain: DTGVSQNPRHKITKRGQNVTFRCDPISEHNRLYWYRQTLGQGPEFLTYFQNEAQLEKSRLLSDRFSAERPKGSFSTLEIQRTEQGDSAMYLCASSYGQNVMNTEAFFGQGTRLTVV.

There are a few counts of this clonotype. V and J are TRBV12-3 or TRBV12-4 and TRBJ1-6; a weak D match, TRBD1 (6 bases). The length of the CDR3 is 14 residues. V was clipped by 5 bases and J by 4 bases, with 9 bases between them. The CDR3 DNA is TGTGCCAGCAGTGCGACAGGTTATAATTCACCCCTCCACTTT. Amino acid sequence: CASSATGYNSPLHF.

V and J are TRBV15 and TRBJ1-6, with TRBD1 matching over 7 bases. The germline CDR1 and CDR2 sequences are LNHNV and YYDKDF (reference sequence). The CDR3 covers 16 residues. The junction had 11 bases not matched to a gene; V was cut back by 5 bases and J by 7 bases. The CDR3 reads CATSPRPGQQNSPLHF. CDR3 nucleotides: TGTGCCACCAGCCCCAGACCGGGACAGCAGAATTCACCCCTCCACTTT.

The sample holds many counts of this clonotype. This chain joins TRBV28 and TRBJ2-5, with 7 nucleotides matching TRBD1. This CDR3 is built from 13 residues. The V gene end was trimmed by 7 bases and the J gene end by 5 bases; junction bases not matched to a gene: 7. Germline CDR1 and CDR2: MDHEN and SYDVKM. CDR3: CASTLRGRETQYF. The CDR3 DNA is TGTGCCAGCACCCTGAGGGGGCGGGAGACCCAGTACTTC.